One sample yielded the 26 T cell receptor beta chains listed below, sequenced in a study of blood T cell repertoires in COVID-19 (dated by TCRdb to the early 2020s). Library generation was performed with the immunoSEQ multiplex PCR assay. TCRdb limited this immuneACCESS table to in-frame rearrangements with V and J called. A share of clones is missing; checked studies link under half to unresolved V genes, and the rest is unexplained. For this sample there are roughly 670,000 clones; 80% to 90% appear just once. The top ten constitute over 0.2% of the sample. The sample consisted of peripheral blood. Receptors originate from a woman between 18 and 30 years old with acute or convalescent COVID-19.

This clone showed up just once. J is TRBJ2-2 and V is TRBV27, with no clear D. The V gene's germline CDR1 is MNHEY and CDR2 SMNVEV (reference sequence). Trimming took 4 bases from V and 7 from J, leaving 4 bases between them. This CDR3 region has 11 residues. The DNA of the CDR3 is TGTGCCAGCAGTTATAACGGGGAGCTGTTTTTT. This gives the protein CASSYNGELFF.

This chain uses TRBV30 with TRBJ1-6; D call uncertain. V lost 5 bases to trimming and J lost 6 bases, with 14 bases between them. Germline CDR1 and CDR2: GTSNPN and SVGIG (reference sequence). The CDR3 consists of 14 residues. CDR3 amino acids: CAWSSLAGNSPLHF. Written as DNA, the CDR3 is TGTGCCTGGTCGTCCTTAGCGGGTAATTCACCCCTCCACTTT.

The chain couples TRBV10-3 to TRBJ2-1, with no clear D. CDR1 ENHRY and CDR2 SYGVKD come from the germline V gene. This CDR3 contains 17 residues. The germline V and J ends were trimmed by 0 bases and 0 bases, with 12 bases remaining between them. The CDR3 DNA is TGTGCCATCAGTGAGTCTCTCTTCCCCAGCTCCTACAATGAGCAGTTCTTC. It specifies CAISESLFPSSYNEQFF.

The chain combines TRBV6-5 with TRBJ2-1; 7 positions match TRBD1. This CDR3 contains 12 residues. Germline V gives CDR1 MNHEY, CDR2 SVGAGI. With V trimmed by 6 bases and J by 10 bases, 6 bases remained unmatched. This chain's CDR3 is CASRNTGEEQFF. CDR3 DNA sequence: TGTGCCAGCAGAAACACAGGGGAAGAGCAGTTCTTC.

The chain couples TRBV11-2 to TRBJ2-1; 10 bases are shared with TRBD1. This CDR3 is 15 amino acids long. Germline trimming cut 3 bases from V and 6 bases from J; bases unmatched to any gene: 5. CDR1 is SGHAT, CDR2 FQNNGV, per germline. DNA of the CDR3: TGTGCCAGCAGCTTCGCCGGGACAGGGGCCAATGAGCAGTTCTTC. Translated: CASSFAGTGANEQFF.

The J gene is TRBJ2-7, the V gene TRBV6-2 or TRBV6-3; TRBD2 aligns across 7 bases. J was trimmed by 0 bases and V by 5 bases; bases with no gene match: 7. CDR1 and CDR2 from the germline V gene are MNHEY and SVGEGT. The CDR3 length is 15 residues. The CDR3 DNA reads as TGTGCCAGCAGTCAAAGCGGGGTCCGCTCCTACGAGCAGTACTTC. It specifies CASSQSGVRSYEQYF.

Comment on this clone: The identical CDR3 is also encoded by other nucleotide sequences in the sample. The chain carries TRBV19 and TRBJ2-2; 8 nucleotides match TRBD1. Trimming at V came to 5 bases and at J to 4 bases, leaving 6 bases not matched to a gene. Germline-derived CDR1 and CDR2 are LNHDA and SQIVND (reference sequence). The CDR3 loop spans 15 amino acids. CDR3 in DNA: TGTGCCAGTAGTCGTCGACAGGGGAGCACCGGGGAGCTGTTTTTT. The encoded protein is CASSRRQGSTGELFF.

The chain recombines TRBV27 with TRBJ2-1; 8 bases agree with TRBD1. From germline, CDR1 is MNHEY and CDR2 SMNVEV (reference sequence). The CDR3 runs 16 residues. V was clipped by 4 bases and J by 4 bases; unmatched bases: 9. The CDR3 loop is CASSSIGTGPYNEQFF. The CDR3 nucleotides are TGTGCCAGCAGTTCAATCGGGACAGGACCTTACAATGAGCAGTTCTTC.

V and J are TRBV5-1 and TRBJ1-5; a weak D match, TRBD1 (6 bases). The CDR3 extends over 14 amino acids. V dropped 0 bases and J dropped 7 bases, with 11 bases sitting between them. CDR1 and CDR2 from the germline V gene are SGHRS and YFSETQ. The CDR3 region has the DNA TGCGCCAGCAGCTTGGAAACAGGGTACCAGCCCCAGCATTTT. Residues: CASSLETGYQPQHF.

This chain joins TRBV7-7 and TRBJ2-1; 10 bases are a match to TRBD1. The J segment lost 2 bases and the V segment lost 5 bases, leaving 9 bases of the junction unmatched. The CDR3 has 17 residues. Germline assignment: CDR1 SSHAT and CDR2 FNYEAQ (reference sequence). CDR3: CASSVTTGTGAYNEQFF. The CDR3 nucleotides read TGTGCCAGCAGCGTTACAACCGGGACAGGGGCCTACAATGAGCAGTTCTTC.

The chain has TRBV29-1 and TRBJ2-7; D may be TRBD1 (6 bases). Trimming took 3 bases from V and 2 from J, leaving 11 bases between them. Germline CDR1 reads SQVTM; CDR2 reads ANQGSEA. The CDR3 sequence is 13 residues long. CDR3 loop: CSVDGDKTYEQYF. Here the CDR3 DNA reads TGCAGCGTTGATGGGGACAAAACCTACGAGCAGTACTTC.

The chain uses TRBV24-1 and TRBJ2-1; D gene unclear. The germline V gene has CDR1 KGHDR and CDR2 SFDVKD. This CDR3 is 17 amino acids long. V lost 2 bases and J 4 bases, leaving 17 bases between the germline ends. Here the CDR3 DNA reads TGTGCCACCAGTGATTCCTCTACCGCGAAATCGTACAATGAGCAGTTCTTC. Encoded protein: CATSDSSTAKSYNEQFF.

The rearrangement uses TRBV25-1 and TRBJ1-1, with TRBD1 identical over 8 bases. This CDR3 is built from 12 residues. CDR1 is MGHDK, CDR2 SYGVNS, per germline. V lost 8 bases and J lost 7; bases outside the gene matches: 6. CDR3 DNA: TGTGCCAGCGCAGACAGGGGTATTGAAGCTTTCTTT. As protein: CASADRGIEAFF.

This sequence joins TRBV9 and TRBJ2-7, with 8 positions matching TRBD1. Germline CDR1 reads SGDLS; CDR2 reads YYNGEE. The CDR3 is made up of 16 amino acids. J gave up 3 bases and V 0 bases, and 8 bases lay outside the gene matches. CDR3: CASSVAGTGPVYEQYF. CDR3 DNA sequence: TGTGCCAGCAGCGTAGCCGGGACAGGACCAGTCTACGAGCAGTACTTC.

This chain connects TRBV7-2 to TRBJ1-4, with D possibly being TRBD1 (6 bases). This CDR3 has 16 residues. V lost 6 bases to trimming and J lost 0 bases, with 14 bases between them. CDR1 and CDR2 (germline): SGHTA, FQGNSA. The CDR3 DNA reads TGTGCCAGCAGTTACCTCGGACAGACAACTAATGAAAAACTGTTTTTT. Translation: CASSYLGQTTNEKLFF.

This chain joins TRBV27 and TRBJ1-2; tentatively, D is TRBD1 (6 bases). The CDR3 runs to 13 residues. CDR1 MNHEY and CDR2 SMNVEV come from the germline V gene (reference sequence). V lost 8 bases, J lost 7 bases, and 17 bases lay in between. CDR3 region: CASGDRSSGGYTF. CDR3 sequence (DNA): TGTGCCAGCGGTGACAGGTCGTCAGGTGGCTACACCTTC.

This clone was seen only a few times. V gene TRBV6-5 combines with J gene TRBJ1-4; weak D call: TRBD1 (6 bases). Deletions cut 10 bases from V and 7 bases from J, with 16 bases between. CDR1 and CDR2 (germline): MNHEY, SVGAGI. The CDR3 is 13 amino acids. The DNA of the CDR3 is TGTGCCACTCACAGGGCTTATCCTGAAAAACTGTTTTTT. Protein sequence: CATHRAYPEKLFF.

V is TRBV28 and J is TRBJ1-1; D unclear. The CDR3 spans 13 residues. Germline assignment: CDR1 MDHEN and CDR2 SYDVKM. Deletions cut 2 bases from V and 5 bases from J, with 9 bases between. The CDR3 DNA reads as TGTGCCAGCAGTTTAAGTGTCGGGACTGAAGCTTTCTTT. It yields the protein CASSLSVGTEAFF.

The rearrangement links TRBV19 to TRBJ2-3; 9 bases match TRBD1. In germline, CDR1 is LNHDA, CDR2 SQIVND (reference sequence). Trimming took 2 bases from V and 3 from J; bases not matched to a gene: 3. The CDR3 is 15 amino acids. For the CDR3, the DNA is TGTGCCAGTAGTATAATTGGACAGGGGACAGATACGCAGTATTTT. This encodes CASSIIGQGTDTQYF. Filled out from reference TRBV19 and TRBJ2-3, the complete variable domain reads DGGITQSPKYLFRKEGQNVTLSCEQNLNHDAMYWYRQDPGQGLRLIYYSQIVNDFQKGDIAEGYSVSREKKESFPLTVTSAQKNPTAFYLCASSIIGQGTDTQYFGPGTRLTVL.

This chain links TRBV21-1 with TRBJ2-2; TRBD1, the D gene given by the table, was not confirmed from the DNA. TRBV21-1 is noted as a pseudogene. The CDR3 sequence is 15 residues long. The CDR3 bases are TGTGCCAGCAGCAAAGTCAGGGGGCTCACCGGGGAGCTGTTTTTT. As protein: CASSKVRGLTGELFF.

V and J are TRBV6-6 and TRBJ1-1, with D perhaps matching TRBD1 (5 bases). CDR3 length equals 13 residues. V dropped 7 bases and J dropped 2 bases, with 11 bases sitting between them. Germline CDR1 MNHNY, CDR2 SVGAGI (reference sequence). The CDR3 DNA follows: TGTGCCAGCATAAGACAGATAAACACTGAAGCTTTCTTT. The encoded protein is CASIRQINTEAFF.

The V call is TRBV19, the J call TRBJ1-2, with 9 bases aligning to TRBD1. In germline, CDR1 is LNHDA, CDR2 SQIVND (reference sequence). V trimming: 5 bases; J trimming: 8 bases; junction bases outside the gene matches: 6. This CDR3 has 13 residues. CDR3 sequence: CASSWVQGAGYTF. The CDR3 DNA reads TGTGCCAGTAGTTGGGTACAGGGGGCAGGCTACACCTTC.

This rearrangement joins TRBV6-1 to TRBJ2-5; tentatively, D is TRBD2 (7 bases). V was pared by 4 bases and J by 5 bases, with 20 bases between. CDR1 and CDR2 (germline): MNHNS, SASEGT. This CDR3 is 16 amino acids long. The CDR3 bases are TGTGCCAGCAGTGTAGCGCTTAGGGGGGGCCTGGAGACCCAGTACTTC. Protein: CASSVALRGGLETQYF.

The rearrangement joins TRBV19 to TRBJ1-5; D uncertain. The CDR3 runs 14 residues. The germline V gene has CDR1 LNHDA and CDR2 SQIVND (reference sequence). V was clipped by 5 bases and J by 2 bases, with 10 bases between them. This CDR3 reads CASSLRVGNQPQHF. The CDR3 nucleotides are TGTGCCAGTAGTCTCCGGGTGGGCAATCAGCCCCAGCATTTT.

The chain recombines TRBV4-1 with TRBJ1-6, with D tentatively TRBD1 (5 bases). V lost 1 base, J lost 6 bases, and 16 bases lay in between. The CDR3 runs 17 residues. The V gene's germline CDR1 is MGHRA and CDR2 YSYEKL. The CDR3 protein is CASSQVPETEFNSPLHF. The CDR3 DNA is TGCGCCAGCAGCCAAGTACCCGAGACAGAATTTAATTCACCCCTCCACTTT.

The chain employs TRBV5-4 and TRBJ1-2, with D hard to call. Germline V CDR1 and CDR2: SGHNT, YYREEE (reference sequence). V was shortened by 4 bases and J by 2 bases, with 21 bases between the two germline ends. The CDR3 totals 17 residues. The CDR3 region has the DNA TGTGCCAGCAGCCCTATAATCCGACTAGCAACGAACTATGGCTACACCTTC. Translating gives CASSPIIRLATNYGYTF.